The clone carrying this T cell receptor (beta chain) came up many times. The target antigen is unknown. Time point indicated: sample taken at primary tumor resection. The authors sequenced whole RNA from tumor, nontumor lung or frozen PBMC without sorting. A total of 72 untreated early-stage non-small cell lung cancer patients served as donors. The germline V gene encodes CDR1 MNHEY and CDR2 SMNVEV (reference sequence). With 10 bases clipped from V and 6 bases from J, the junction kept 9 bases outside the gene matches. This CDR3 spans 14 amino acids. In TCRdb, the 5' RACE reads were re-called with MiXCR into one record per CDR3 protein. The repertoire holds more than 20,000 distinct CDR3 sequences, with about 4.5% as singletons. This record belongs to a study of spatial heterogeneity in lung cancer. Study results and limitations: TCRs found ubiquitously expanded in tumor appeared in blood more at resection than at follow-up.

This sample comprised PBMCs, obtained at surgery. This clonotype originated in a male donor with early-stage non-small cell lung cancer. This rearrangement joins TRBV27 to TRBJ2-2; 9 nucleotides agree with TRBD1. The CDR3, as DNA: TGTGCCACCGCCGGGACAGGGACGGCCGGGGAGCTGTTTTTT. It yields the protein CATAGTGTAGELFF.